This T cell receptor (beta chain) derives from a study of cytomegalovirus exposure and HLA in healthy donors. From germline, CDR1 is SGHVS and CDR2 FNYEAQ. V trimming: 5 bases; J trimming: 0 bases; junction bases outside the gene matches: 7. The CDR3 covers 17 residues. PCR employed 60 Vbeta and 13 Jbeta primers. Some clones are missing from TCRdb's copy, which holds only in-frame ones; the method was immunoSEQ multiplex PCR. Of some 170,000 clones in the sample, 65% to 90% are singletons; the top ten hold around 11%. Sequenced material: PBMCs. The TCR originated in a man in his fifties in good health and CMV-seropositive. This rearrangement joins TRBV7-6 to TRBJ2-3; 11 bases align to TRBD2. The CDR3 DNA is TGTGCCAGCAGCAGACTTAGCGGGGGGGAGAGCACAGATACGCAGTATTTT. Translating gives CASSRLSGGESTDTQYF. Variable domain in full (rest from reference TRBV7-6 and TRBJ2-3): GAGVSQSPRYKVTKRGQDVALRCDPISGHVSLYWYRQALGQGPEFLTYFNYEAQQDKSGLPNDRFSAERPEGSISTLTIQRTEQRDSAMYRCASSRLSGGESTDTQYFGPGTRLTVL.